The next 19 T cell receptor beta chains were all read from a single sample in a study of control samples from healthy donors and cancer patients. Here immunoSEQ multiplex PCR was the method, and the copy in TCRdb shows in-frame clones only, minus some. This sample has about 120,000 clones, with about nine tenths found just once. The sequenced sample was blood. Source of these receptors: a man aged 35 to 55 in good health.

This clone has a single count. The gene calls are TRBV6-1 and TRBJ2-3; 9 nucleotides line up with TRBD2. Germline V gene sequence: CDR1 MNHNS, CDR2 SASEGT. After removal of 4 bases from V and 2 bases from J, the junction contained 7 bases not matched to a gene. The CDR3 has 16 amino acids. DNA of the CDR3: TGTGCCAGCAGTGTTTTAGCGGGGGCCCTCACAGATACGCAGTATTTT. Its translation is CASSVLAGALTDTQYF.

As concerns this clone: This same CDR3 is encoded by further DNA sequences in the sample. The gene calls are TRBV28 and TRBJ2-7; D gene unclear. The CDR3 totals 12 residues. CDR1 and CDR2 from the germline V gene are MDHEN and SYDVKM. Trimming shortened V by 5 bases and J by 0 bases, and 5 bases separated the two germline ends. DNA for the CDR3: TGTGCCAGCAGTCTCAGCTCCTACGAGCAGTACTTC. This sequence encodes CASSLSSYEQYF.

The chain combines TRBV12-5 with TRBJ2-1, with 9 positions matching TRBD2. With V trimmed by 0 bases and J by 0 bases, 12 bases remained unmatched. Germline V gene sequence: CDR1 LGHNT, CDR2 FRNRAP. The CDR3 is 20 amino acids. DNA of the CDR3: TGTGCTAGTGGTTTGGTAGTAGTAGCGGGGGAACATAGCTCCTACAATGAGCAGTTCTTC. The encoded protein is CASGLVVVAGEHSSYNEQFF. Complete variable domain (other parts from reference TRBV12-5 and TRBJ2-1): DARVTQTPRHKVTEMGQEVTMRCQPILGHNTVFWYRQTMMQGLELLAYFRNRAPLDDSGMPKDRFSAEMPDATLATLKIQPSEPRDSAVYFCASGLVVVAGEHSSYNEQFFGPGTRLTVL.

The chain links TRBV21-1 to TRBJ1-4; the D call of TRBD1 is as the table states it, not checked on the DNA. TRBV21-1 is a documented pseudogene. The CDR3 is 17 amino acids. The CDR3 protein is CASSTPGLPHLKGKLFF. For the CDR3, the DNA is TGTGCCAGCAGCACACCAGGGCTGCCACATCTTAAAGGAAAACTGTTTTTT.

The V gene is TRBV18, the J gene TRBJ2-7, with D perhaps TRBD2 (5 bases). CDR1 is KGHSH and CDR2 is LQKENI in the germline V gene. The CDR3 spans 16 residues. V lost 2 bases, J lost 0 bases, and 14 bases lay in between. For the CDR3, the DNA is TGTGCCAGCTCACCAAGGACTCTAGCAAGCTCCTACGAGCAGTACTTC. It translates to CASSPRTLASSYEQYF.

The chain carries TRBV12-3 or TRBV12-4 and TRBJ2-7; D possibly corresponds to TRBD1 (5 bases). V dropped 6 bases and J dropped 0 bases, with 9 bases sitting between them. The CDR3 consists of 13 residues. The CDR3: CASSRALSYEQYF. DNA for the CDR3: TGTGCCAGCAGCAGGGCCCTCTCCTACGAGCAGTACTTC.

This clone was recorded a few times. J is TRBJ2-3 and V is TRBV4-2; 9 bases align to TRBD2. CDR1 is LGHNA and CDR2 is YNFKEQ in the germline V gene. V lost 1 base to trimming and J lost 4 bases; unmatched junction nucleotides: 6. This CDR3 spans 16 amino acids. The CDR3 nucleotides are TGTGCCAGCAGCCAAGCCCCAGCGGGGGGAGCAGATACGCAGTATTTT. As protein: CASSQAPAGGADTQYF.

Note on this clone: This same CDR3 is encoded by further DNA sequences in the sample. The J gene is TRBJ1-1, the V gene TRBV7-9; TRBD1 might be the D (6 bases). The CDR3 is 14 residues long. Germline V gives CDR1 SEHNR, CDR2 FQNEAQ (reference sequence). With 2 bases removed from V and 0 bases from J, the gap between germline ends came to 7 bases. The CDR3 DNA sequence: TGTGCCAGCAGCTTACAGGGGATGAACACTGAAGCTTTCTTT. Amino acid sequence: CASSLQGMNTEAFF.

The chain has TRBV11-3 and TRBJ2-5; 8 bases are a match to TRBD2. This CDR3 is 14 amino acids long. Trimming took 3 bases from V and 5 from J; bases not matched to a gene: 5. Germline V gives CDR1 SGHNT, CDR2 YENEEA. CDR3 DNA: TGTGCCAGCAGCTTCGGGGGGGGTTTTGAGACCCAGTACTTC. Its protein is CASSFGGGFETQYF. Full variable domain (rest looked up from reference TRBV11-3 and TRBJ2-5): EAGVVQSPRYKIIEKKQPVAFWCNPISGHNTLYWYLQNLGQGPELLIRYENEEAVDDSQLPKDRFSAERLKGVDSTLKIQPAELGDSAVYLCASSFGGGFETQYFGPGTRLLVL.

Of note for this clone: The sample contains more than one DNA sequence encoding this CDR3. The V gene is TRBV9, the J gene TRBJ1-3; tentatively, D is TRBD1 (6 bases). Trimming pared 0 bases from V and 4 bases from J, leaving 11 bases between. CDR3 length: 15 residues. Germline V gives CDR1 SGDLS, CDR2 YYNGEE. CDR3 residues: CASSVGPDRGNTIYF. DNA for the CDR3: TGTGCCAGCAGCGTAGGACCCGACAGGGGAAACACCATATATTTT. The complete variable domain, with remaining parts taken from reference TRBV9 and TRBJ1-3, reads DSGVTQTPKHLITATGQRVTLRCSPRSGDLSVYWYQQSLDQGLQFLIQYYNGEERAKGNILERFSAQQFPDLHSELNLSSLELGDSALYFCASSVGPDRGNTIYFGEGSWLTVV.

V gene TRBV6-1 combines with J gene TRBJ2-2; possibly TRBD2 for D (5 bases). Trimming pared 1 base from V and 3 bases from J, leaving 9 bases between. The CDR3 consists of 15 residues. The germline gives CDR1 MNHNS, CDR2 SASEGT. The CDR3 DNA reads as TGTGCCAGCAGTGAAGGTTCGGGGTACACCGGGGAGCTGTTTTTT. Translating gives CASSEGSGYTGELFF.

V is TRBV9 and J is TRBJ2-7; D is uncertain. The V gene's germline CDR1 is SGDLS and CDR2 YYNGEE. The CDR3 totals 15 residues. Trimming removed 0 bases at V and 4 bases at J, with 14 bases between. The CDR3 reads CASSVGWEFNYEQYF. The CDR3 nucleotides are TGTGCCAGCAGCGTAGGTTGGGAATTCAATTACGAGCAGTACTTC.

The rearrangement joins TRBV12-5 to TRBJ2-7; 10 nucleotides align to TRBD1. CDR3 length: 16 residues. V trimming: 1 base; J trimming: 4 bases; junction bases outside the gene matches: 7. Looked up from germline, CDR1 is LGHNT and CDR2 is FRNRAP. The CDR3 here is CASGLARTGGKYEQYF. The CDR3 DNA reads as TGTGCTAGTGGTTTGGCCAGGACAGGGGGGAAGTACGAGCAGTACTTC.

The CDR3 nucleotides are TGCGCCAGCAGCCTCCATGGGACTAGCGGGGATAGCACAGATACGCAGTATTTT. As protein: CASSLHGTSGDSTDTQYF. This rearrangement joins TRBV4-1 to TRBJ2-3, with 13 bases fitting TRBD2. This CDR3 is 18 amino acids long. Per the germline V gene, CDR1 is MGHRA and CDR2 is YSYEKL. The V and J ends lost 4 bases and 0 bases, in that order; junction bases with no gene match: 7.

The V and J genes are TRBV7-3 and TRBJ2-3, with D perhaps assigned TRBD1 or TRBD2 (5 bases each). V dropped 4 bases and J dropped 1 base, with 12 bases sitting between them. Germline V gene sequence: CDR1 SGHTA, CDR2 FQGTGA. CDR3 size: 15 residues. The CDR3 bases are TGTGCCAGCAGCTCCGGGGCTGGAGGCACAGATACGCAGTATTTT. Translating gives CASSSGAGGTDTQYF.

V gene TRBV25-1 combines with J gene TRBJ2-5; 7 positions match TRBD1. After removal of 6 bases from V and 5 bases from J, the junction contained 15 bases not matched to a gene. Per germline, CDR1 MGHDK and CDR2 SYGVNS. The CDR3 spans 16 residues. The CDR3 DNA follows: TGTGCCAGCAGCCAAAAGGGGGCTAGCCCAGGGGAGACCCAGTACTTC. It is translated as CASSQKGASPGETQYF.

V usage is TRBV5-1 and J usage is TRBJ1-2, with 8 bases lining up with TRBD1. With 4 bases clipped from V and 8 bases from J, the junction kept 7 bases outside the gene matches. The CDR3 length is 13 residues. Germline lookup yields CDR1 SGHRS and CDR2 YFSETQ. This CDR3 reads CASSPAGGYGYTF. The CDR3 DNA sequence: TGCGCCAGCAGCCCCGCAGGGGGCTACGGCTACACCTTC.

The chain links TRBV5-1 to TRBJ1-2; D is possibly TRBD1 (6 bases). Germline CDR1 SGHRS, CDR2 YFSETQ. The CDR3 is 12 amino acids. Between the trimmed V and J ends, which lost 8 bases and 3 bases, there was a span of 11 bases. The CDR3: CASRGGDYGYTF. CDR3 bases: TGCGCCAGTAGAGGGGGTGACTATGGCTACACCTTC.

Only a few counts were recorded for this clone. This chain connects TRBV24-1 to TRBJ1-2; a possible D gene is TRBD1 (5 bases). Between the trimmed V and J ends, which lost 5 bases and 4 bases, there was a span of 7 bases. This CDR3 spans 12 amino acids. Germline loops: CDR1 KGHDR, CDR2 SFDVKD. The CDR3 nucleotides read TGTGCCACCAGTGCAGGGAGCTATGGCTACACCTTC. Translating gives CATSAGSYGYTF.